This note documents a single TCR beta chain sequence. The clone's antigen remains unknown. Base qualities were left out, and no much larger clone turns up one base away. Cells that were CD4+CD25+CD127-/low were isolated as Tregs. Tregs, naive and memory CD4+ T cells from tumor, blood and ipsilateral draining lymph nodes of five or six breast cancer patients underwent full-length TCR alpha and beta sequencing. Mononuclear cells from lymph nodes or over 45 ml of peripheral blood were isolated by Ficoll density gradient centrifugation. FACS confirmed that the sorted cell populations were more than 90% pure. Amplification of full-length TCR variable regions was done by 5' RACE PCR using constant-region reverse primers, and this step was followed by semi-nested PCR with Nested Universal Primer A. Using the ReliaPrep RNA Cell Miniprep System, total RNA was extracted, and the SMARTer RACE 5'/3' Kit was then used to reverse transcribe the RNA into 5'RACE-ready cDNA. Full-length TCR alpha and beta libraries were barcoded with multiplex adaptors and sequenced on an Illumina MiSeq. The original methods were these. For each of nine subset-tissue groups, sequencing data from the five patients were combined, and the groups were compared by unsupervised clustering of TCR gene usage. Repertoire similarity was calculated with the Morisita-Horn index, weighting shared sequences by their contribution to each repertoire. TCRdb reworked the public reads: Q25 trimming with fastp, MiXCR clone assembly, productive beta chains retained. Rows merge per CDR3 protein into single entries with the most common DNA and genes. V and J calls and clone size were set by TCRdb, not the authors. Present in this sample are approximately 10,000 distinct CDR3 sequences, about a quarter of which were seen just once. Together, the top ten hold about 3.2% of the sample.

These data come from a study (dated by TCRdb to the mid-2010s). About the full investigation: The study set out to test whether tumor-infiltrating Tregs in breast cancer get recruited from blood Tregs or are instead converted in situ from other CD4+ T cell subsets. The research as a whole found: The TCR gene usage of tumor memory CD4+ T cells clustered together with blood and lymph node memory CD4+ cells and with lymph node naive CD4+ cells. The larger-cohort validation was restricted to a single TCR beta V-J rearrangement rather than whole repertoires. The greatest overlap of tumor-infiltrating Treg TCR alpha and beta sequences was observed with tumor naive CD4+ T cells, followed by blood naive CD4+ T cells.

Trimming at the junction amounts to 2 bases on V and 4 bases on J, and the germline ends lie 6 bases apart. CDR1 GTSNPN and CDR2 SVGIG are derived from the germline V gene (reference sequence). The CDR3 goes from the cysteine to the phenylalanine over 12 residues. Only the CDR3 region is kept as DNA, spanning 36 bases read in frame from base 1. Sequenced input: Tregs sorted from blood. The chain couples TRBV30 to TRBJ1-5; the D gene is perhaps TRBD1, from 6 matching bases. The receptor's source is a female donor with breast cancer. CDR3 loop: CAWSRGNQPQHF. The nucleotides read TGTGCCTGGAGTAGGGGGAATCAGCCCCAGCATTTT.